There are many counts of the clone carrying this TCR beta chain. The antigen remains undetermined. Germline-derived CDR1 and CDR2 are SQVTM and ANQGSEA. The CDR3 extends over 13 amino acids. J gave up 1 base and V 5 bases, and 3 bases lay outside the gene matches. These data belong to a study of CD8 T cells in ankylosing spondylitis. Study-level findings and limits: Among TCR beta sequences, a motif of about 8 highly homologous variants appeared characteristic of ankylosing spondylitis blood. Clones linked to the disease showed a CD8+ phenotype. They occurred at relatively low frequencies in peripheral blood. In synovial fluid and blood from reactive arthritis, some motif variants were previously reported. According to the report, clones linked to the disease were significantly enriched in matched synovial fluid samples taken from ankylosing spondylitis patients.

TCRdb used MiXCR to reprocess the 5' RACE reads, holding one entry per CDR3 protein. The sample includes around 25,000 distinct CDR3 sequences, around 13% seen only once; the top ten take about a third. The specimen sequenced was blood. The chain recombines TRBV29-1 with TRBJ2-3, with 7 bases lining up with TRBD1. This receptor was obtained from a male donor with ankylosing spondylitis or in good health (not recorded which). CDR3 coding DNA: TGCAGCGTTAACCAGGGGGGCACAGATACGCAGTATTTT. This gives the protein CSVNQGGTDTQYF.